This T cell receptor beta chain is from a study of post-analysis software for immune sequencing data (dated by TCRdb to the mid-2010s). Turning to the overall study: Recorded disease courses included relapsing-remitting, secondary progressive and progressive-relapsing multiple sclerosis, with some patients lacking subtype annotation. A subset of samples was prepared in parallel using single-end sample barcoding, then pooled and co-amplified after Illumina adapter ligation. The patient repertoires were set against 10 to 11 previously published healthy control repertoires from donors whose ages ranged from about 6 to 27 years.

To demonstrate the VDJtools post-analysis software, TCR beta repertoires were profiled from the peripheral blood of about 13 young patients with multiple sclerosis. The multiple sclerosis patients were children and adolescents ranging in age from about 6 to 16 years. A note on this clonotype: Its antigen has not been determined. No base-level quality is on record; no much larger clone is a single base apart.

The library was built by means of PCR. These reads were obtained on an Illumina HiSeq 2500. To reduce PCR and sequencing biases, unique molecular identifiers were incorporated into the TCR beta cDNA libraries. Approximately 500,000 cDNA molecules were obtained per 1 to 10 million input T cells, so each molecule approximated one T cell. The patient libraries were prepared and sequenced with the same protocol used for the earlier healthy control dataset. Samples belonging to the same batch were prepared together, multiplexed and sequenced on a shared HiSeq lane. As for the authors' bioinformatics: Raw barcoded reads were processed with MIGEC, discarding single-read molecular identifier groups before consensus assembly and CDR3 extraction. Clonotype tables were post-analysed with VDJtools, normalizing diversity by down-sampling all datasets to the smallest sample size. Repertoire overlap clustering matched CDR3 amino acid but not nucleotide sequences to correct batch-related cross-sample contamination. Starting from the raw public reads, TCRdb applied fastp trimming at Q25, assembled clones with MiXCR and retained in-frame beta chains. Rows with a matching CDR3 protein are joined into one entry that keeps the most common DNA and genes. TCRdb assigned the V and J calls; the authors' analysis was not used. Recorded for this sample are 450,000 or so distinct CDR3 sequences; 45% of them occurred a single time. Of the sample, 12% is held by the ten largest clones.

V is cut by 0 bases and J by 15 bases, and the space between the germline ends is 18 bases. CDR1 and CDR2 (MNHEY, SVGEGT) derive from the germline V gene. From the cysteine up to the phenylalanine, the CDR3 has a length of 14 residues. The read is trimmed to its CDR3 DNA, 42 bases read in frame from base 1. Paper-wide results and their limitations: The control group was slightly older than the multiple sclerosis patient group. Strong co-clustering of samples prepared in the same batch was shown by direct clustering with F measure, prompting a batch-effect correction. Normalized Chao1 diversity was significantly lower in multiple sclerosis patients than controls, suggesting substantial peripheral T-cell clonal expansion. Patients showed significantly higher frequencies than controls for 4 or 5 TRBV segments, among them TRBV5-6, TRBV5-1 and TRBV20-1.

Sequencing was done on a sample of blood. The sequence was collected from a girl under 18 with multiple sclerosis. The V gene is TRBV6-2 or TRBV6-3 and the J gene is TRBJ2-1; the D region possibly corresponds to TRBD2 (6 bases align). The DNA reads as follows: TGTGCCAGCAGTTACTCGACTCCGGGGGACCCCGGGTTCTTC. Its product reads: CASSYSTPGDPGFF.